This is a list of T cell receptor beta chains from one sample in a study of blood T cell repertoires in COVID-19. TCRdb keeps only in-frame clones here, not all; method: immunoSEQ multiplex PCR. The sample lists some 250,000 clones; around 86% were seen once. Sequencing was performed on PBMCs or T cells enriched from blood (not recorded which). These receptors came from a man aged 18-30 years who had recovered from COVID-19. CDR3s include the opening cysteine and the closing phenylalanine or tryptophan. Fields, in order: clone size, D gene, V gene, CDR3 length, J gene, CDR3 protein, CDR3 DNA. D genes are given only for firm matches. Only some rows state a clone size, as once, few, many or a class for expanded clones.

-	-	TRBV19	13	TRBJ1-4	CASSRATNEKLFF	TGTGCCAGTAGTCGAGCAACTAATGAAAAACTGTTTTTT
-	-	TRBV7-2	18	TRBJ1-4	CASSLDPGSWATNEKLFF	TGTGCCAGCAGCTTAGATCCCGGGAGTTGGGCAACTAATGAAAAACTGTTTTTT
-	-	TRBV21-1	13	TRBJ1-2	CASSTGCGYGYTF	TGTGCCAGCAGCACAGGGTGCGGCTATGGCTACACCTTC
-	TRBD2	TRBV3-1/TRBV3-2	18	TRBJ2-7	CASSRVIFGGRRLLEQYF	TGTGCCAGCAGCCGAGTTATATTCGGCGGGAGGCGTTTACTCGAGCAGTACTTC
-	-	TRBV28	15	TRBJ2-5	CASSPRIAGGETQYF	TGTGCCAGCAGTCCCCGGATCGCGGGCGGGGAGACCCAGTACTTC
-	-	TRBV6-5	14	TRBJ1-5	CASSYSPGNQPQHF	TGTGCCAGCAGTTACTCCCCAGGTAATCAGCCCCAGCATTTT
-	TRBD1	TRBV28	17	TRBJ1-2	CASSSGQGNPANYGYTF	TGTGCCAGCAGTTCGGGACAGGGAAACCCAGCTAACTATGGCTACACCTTC
-	-	TRBV4-1	15	TRBJ2-1	CASSQVDSSYNEQFF	TGCGCCAGCAGCCAAGTTGACAGCTCCTACAATGAGCAGTTCTTC
once	-	TRBV3-1/TRBV3-2	16	TRBJ2-7	CASSQDPRGSSYEQYF	TGTGCCAGCAGCCAAGATCCCCGGGGAAGCTCCTACGAGCAGTACTTC
-	-	TRBV5-1	13	TRBJ2-7	CASRTGGPSEQYF	TGCGCCAGCAGAACAGGTGGTCCTAGCGAGCAGTACTTC
-	-	TRBV7-2	16	TRBJ2-3	CASSLGTNRRTDTQYF	TGTGCCAGCAGCTTAGGCACCAACAGACGCACAGATACGCAGTATTTT
-	-	TRBV5-4	12	TRBJ2-5	CASKRGQETQYF	TGTGCCAGCAAGCGCGGACAGGAGACCCAGTACTTC
few	-	TRBV11-2	15	TRBJ2-7	CASSFYRGAGYEQYF	TGTGCCAGCAGCTTCTATCGCGGAGCCGGCTACGAGCAGTACTTC
few	-	TRBV5-6	14	TRBJ1-1	CASSYPTGNTEAFF	TGTGCCAGCAGCTACCCGACAGGGAACACTGAAGCTTTCTTT
-	-	TRBV28	14	TRBJ1-2	CASSFVLTEYGYTF	TGTGCCAGCAGTTTTGTACTAACTGAATATGGCTACACCTTC
-	-	TRBV29-1	13	TRBJ1-5	CSVGGQGGQPQHF	TGCAGCGTTGGGGGGCAGGGCGGCCAGCCCCAGCATTTT
once	-	TRBV15	12	TRBJ2-1	CATSSRDNEQFF	TGTGCCACCAGCAGCCGGGACAATGAGCAGTTCTTC
-	TRBD1	TRBV7-9	19	TRBJ1-2	CASSWVAGTGDVTNYGYTF	TGTGCCAGCAGCTGGGTTGCTGGGACAGGGGATGTGACTAACTATGGCTACACCTTC
-	-	TRBV2	13	TRBJ1-2	CASSVASRYGYTF	TGTGCCAGCAGTGTGGCCAGTCGCTATGGCTACACCTTC